These T cell receptor beta chains were read from a single sample in a study of beta chain features in type 1 diabetes. Assay used: immunoSEQ multiplex PCR; TCRdb lists only in-frame clones, some missing. The sample records about 150,000 clones, 8.5% to 10% being singletons. Sequencing was carried out using central memory CD4+ T cells from blood. These TCRs come from a woman under 40 with type 1 diabetes. Both conserved end residues are part of each CDR3. Each record gives: V gene, J gene, D gene, clone size, CDR3 DNA, CDR3 protein. A D gene is named only where the DNA matches it firmly. For some rows the clone size is stated as once, few or many, or as a class when expanded; others skip it.

TRBV2	TRBJ2-7	-	-	TGTGCCAGCAGTGAAGCAAATAGGGGTTATTCCTACGAGCAGTACTTC	CASSEANRGYSYEQYF
TRBV15	TRBJ2-6	-	-	TGTGCCACCCACAGGGCCGGGGCCAACGTCCTGACTTTC	CATHRAGANVLTF
TRBV2	TRBJ1-2	-	few	TGTGCCAGCGCACGGGGTAGAGGCTACACCTTC	CASARGRGYTF
TRBV7-8	TRBJ2-1	TRBD1	-	TGTGCCAGCACCCCCCGCCGGGACAGGGAATACAATGAGCAGTTCTTC	CASTPRRDREYNEQFF
TRBV25-1	TRBJ2-2	-	few	TGTGCCAGCACCACGGGGGCGGGAGTAGCCGGGGAGCTGTTTTTT	CASTTGAGVAGELFF
TRBV9	TRBJ2-7	TRBD2	few	TGTGCCAGCAGCGTCAGACTAGCGGGAGAAGGGGAGCAGTACTTC	CASSVRLAGEGEQYF
TRBV9	TRBJ2-5	TRBD2	few	TGTGCCAGCAGCGCCCACCCGGCTAGCGGGCCCGGGGGGGAGACCCAGTACTTC	CASSAHPASGPGGETQYF
TRBV28	TRBJ2-2	TRBD1	-	TGTGCCAGCAGAAACGGACAGGGGGCGTCCACCGGGGAGCTGTTTTTT	CASRNGQGASTGELFF
TRBV30	TRBJ2-6	-	-	TGTGCCTGGACCCGAGGGGGCTCTGGGGCCAACGTCCTGACTTTC	CAWTRGGSGANVLTF
TRBV12-5	TRBJ2-5	-	-	TGTGCTAGTGGTTTTCCGAGTGAGAGAGAGACCCAGTACTTC	CASGFPSERETQYF
TRBV7-3	TRBJ2-1	TRBD2	few	TGTGCCAGCAGGGGGACTAGCGGAGCCTACAATGAGCAGTTCTTC	CASRGTSGAYNEQFF
TRBV9	TRBJ1-5	-	-	TGTGCCAGCAGCGTATCCTCAGGGGATCAGCCCCAGCATTTT	CASSVSSGDQPQHF
TRBV18	TRBJ2-2	-	-	TGTGCCAGCTCACTCGGCCAGGGGAGTGGATCGTACAACACCGGGGAGCTGTTTTTT	CASSLGQGSGSYNTGELFF
TRBV11-3	TRBJ2-7	TRBD2	-	TGTGCCAGCAGCTTGACTAGCGGGAGTCGGTCCGAGCAGTACTTC	CASSLTSGSRSEQYF
TRBV7-7	TRBJ2-5	TRBD1	-	TGTGCTAGCAGCCGATCATCGAGGGGGCTTGGGGAGACCCAGTACTTC	CASSRSSRGLGETQYF
TRBV19	TRBJ2-1	TRBD2	-	TGTGCCAGTAGTATCCAAGGGGGTAGCGGGAGGGTTGCTGGCAATGAGCAGTTCTTC	CASSIQGGSGRVAGNEQFF
TRBV4-2	TRBJ2-7	TRBD2	few	TGTGCCAGCAGCCAGGATAGCGGGGGTCACTACGAGCAGTACTTC	CASSQDSGGHYEQYF
TRBV6-5	TRBJ2-4	-	-	TGTGCCAGCAGGTCCCGACTAGCCAAAAACATTCAGTACTTC	CASRSRLAKNIQYF
TRBV19	TRBJ2-1	TRBD2	few	TGTGCCAGTAGAACTACTAGCGGGAGAGGCAATGAGCAGTTCTTC	CASRTTSGRGNEQFF
TRBV29-1	TRBJ2-5	-	-	TGCAGCGTTGAACTAGGGGCAGGGGAGACCCAGTACTTC	CSVELGAGETQYF
TRBV11-2	TRBJ2-1	-	few	TGTGCCAGCAGCTTAGGAGTATTATCCTACAATGAGCAGTTCTTC	CASSLGVLSYNEQFF
TRBV7-9	TRBJ2-3	-	-	TGTGCCAGCAGCTTAGTGCGGGGCACAGATACGCAGTATTTT	CASSLVRGTDTQYF
TRBV29-1	TRBJ2-7	TRBD1	-	TGCAGCGTTGACAGGGGGAGCGACGAGCAGTACTTC	CSVDRGSDEQYF
TRBV29-1	TRBJ1-1	TRBD1	-	TGCAGCGTTGAAGATCGACAGGGGGCTCTATGGACTGAAGCTTTCTTT	CSVEDRQGALWTEAFF
TRBV6-5	TRBJ1-1	-	few	TGTGCCAGCAGTTACCAGACTGGGTTGAACACTGAAGCTTTCTTT	CASSYQTGLNTEAFF
TRBV19	TRBJ2-3	-	few	TGTGCCAGTAGTATAGATCGGAGGGGCACGCAGTATTTT	CASSIDRRGTQYF
TRBV7-9	TRBJ2-7	-	-	TGTGCCAGCAGCCCCAGGACAGCCTCCTACGAGCAGTACTTC	CASSPRTASYEQYF
TRBV5-1	TRBJ2-7	-	few	TGCGCCAGCAGCCGAGAGAGCGGACCGTTTTACGAGCAGTACTTC	CASSRESGPFYEQYF
TRBV5-1	TRBJ2-2	-	few	TGCGCCAGCAGCTTGACAGCAAACACCGGGGAGCTGTTTTTT	CASSLTANTGELFF
TRBV27	TRBJ1-2	-	-	TGTGCCAGCAGTACAGGCACCTATGGCTACACCTTC	CASSTGTYGYTF
TRBV5-1	TRBJ2-1	TRBD2	-	TGCGCCAGCAGCTTGGGCACGGGAGGGATAAATGAGCAGTTCTTC	CASSLGTGGINEQFF
TRBV28	TRBJ2-7	-	-	TGTGCCAGCAGAACCCCTCCGGGGTCGGGCCTGGGCTTCTACGAGCAGTACTTC	CASRTPPGSGLGFYEQYF
TRBV7-3	TRBJ2-2	-	-	TGTGCCAGCAGCACCTACCTCGACAGTACCGGGGAGCTGTTTTTT	CASSTYLDSTGELFF
TRBV2	TRBJ2-7	-	-	TGTGCCAGCAGCGGTGGGCCCTACGAGCAGTACTTC	CASSGGPYEQYF
TRBV7-2	TRBJ1-5	TRBD1	-	TGTGCCAGCAGCCGCGCAGGGGGGATTCAGCCCCAGCATTTT	CASSRAGGIQPQHF